This T cell receptor beta chain appears in the sequencing data of a study of OX40 agonist ivuxolimab in advanced cancers. Study information: Checkpoint inhibitors had been given previously to roughly 36% of patients.

The CDR3 length is 18 residues. V gave up 4 bases and J gave up 5 bases; unmatched junction bases: 16. Germline V gene sequence: CDR1 SGHNT, CDR2 YYREEE (reference sequence). Profiled with immunoSEQ multiplex PCR; TCRdb holds only in-frame clones, not every one. The table has 70,000 to 95,000 clones, about 86% seen once; the top ten hold around 7%. This sequence was found in an adult with an advanced solid tumor such as melanoma, head and neck, liver or kidney cancer. The sample in question was CD4+ or CD8+ T cells sorted from blood, obtained in a trial of the OX40 agonist ivuxolimab. This rearrangement joins TRBV5-4 to TRBJ2-5, with TRBD2 matching 11 bases. CDR3 residues: CASSLGSLAGGVGETQYF. As DNA, the CDR3 is TGTGCCAGCAGCCTGGGGAGTCTAGCGGGGGGCGTCGGGGAGACCCAGTACTTC.